A single T cell receptor beta chain is shown here with its context. Antigen: not known. The data belong to a study of Ad26.COV2.S vaccination and SARS-CoV-2 variants. Whole-study context: As a participant in COV1001, the donor was in the Ad26.COV2.S trial arm. Into the muscle, Ad26.COV2.S was dosed once or twice, 56 days apart.

Treatment indicated: approximately 18 received Ad26.COV2.S at low or high dose, single or two shots; roughly five received placebo; per-sample allocation not given. Following the first vaccine or placebo injection, samples were taken on day 63. Generated by immunoSEQ multiplex PCR, the TCRdb table keeps only in-frame clones and is missing some. Among about 680,000 clones, roughly 90% were seen once, and the ten largest hold approximately 1.5%. Study results and caveats: People who got the vaccine or the placebo had similar non-spike TCR breadth.

The receptor was isolated from a person aged 18 to 59 who received the Ad26.COV2.S COVID-19 vaccine or a placebo. The sequencing here drew on peripheral blood, taken in a trial of Ad26.COV2.S vaccine versus placebo.

CDR3: CASSPQASSYNSPLHF. CDR3 sequence (DNA): TGTGCCAGCTCACCACAGGCGAGCTCCTATAATTCACCCCTCCACTTT. The chain couples TRBV18 to TRBJ1-6; D gene uncertain. CDR1 is KGHSH, CDR2 LQKENI, per germline. This CDR3 is built from 16 residues. Between the trimmed V and J ends, which lost 1 base and 0 bases, there was a span of 7 bases.